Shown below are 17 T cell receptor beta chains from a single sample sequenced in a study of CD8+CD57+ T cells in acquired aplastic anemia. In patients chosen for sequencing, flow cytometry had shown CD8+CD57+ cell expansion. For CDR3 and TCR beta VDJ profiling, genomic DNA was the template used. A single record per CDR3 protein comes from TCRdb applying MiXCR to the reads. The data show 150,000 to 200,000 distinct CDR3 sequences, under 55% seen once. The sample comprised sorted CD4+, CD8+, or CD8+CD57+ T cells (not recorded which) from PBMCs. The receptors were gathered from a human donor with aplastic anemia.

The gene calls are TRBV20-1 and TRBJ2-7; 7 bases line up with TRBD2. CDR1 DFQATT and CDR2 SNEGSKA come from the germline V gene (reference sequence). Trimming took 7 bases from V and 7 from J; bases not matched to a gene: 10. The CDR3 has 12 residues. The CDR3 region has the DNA TGCAGTGAGGGTAGCGGGTTGGGGGAGCAGTACTTC. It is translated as CSEGSGLGEQYF.

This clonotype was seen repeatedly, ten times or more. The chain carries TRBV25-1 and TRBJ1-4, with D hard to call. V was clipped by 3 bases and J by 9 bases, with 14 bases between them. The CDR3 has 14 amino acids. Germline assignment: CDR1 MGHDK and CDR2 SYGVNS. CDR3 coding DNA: TGTGCCAGCAGTGACCCTCGCCTCCCCCAAAAACTGTTTTTT. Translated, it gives CASSDPRLPQKLFF.

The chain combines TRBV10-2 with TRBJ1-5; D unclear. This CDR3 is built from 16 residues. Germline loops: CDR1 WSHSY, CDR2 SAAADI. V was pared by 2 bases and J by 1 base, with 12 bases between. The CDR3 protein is CASSERGRTSNQPQHF. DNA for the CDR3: TGCGCCAGCAGTGAGCGGGGAAGGACGAGCAATCAGCCCCAGCATTTT.

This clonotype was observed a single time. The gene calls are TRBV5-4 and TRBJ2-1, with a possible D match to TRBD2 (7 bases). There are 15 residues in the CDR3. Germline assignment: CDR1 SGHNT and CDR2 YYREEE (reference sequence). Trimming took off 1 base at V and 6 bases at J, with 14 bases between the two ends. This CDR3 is CASSLRGGGSNEQFF. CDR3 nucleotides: TGTGCCAGCAGCTTGAGGGGGGGCGGGAGCAATGAGCAGTTCTTC.

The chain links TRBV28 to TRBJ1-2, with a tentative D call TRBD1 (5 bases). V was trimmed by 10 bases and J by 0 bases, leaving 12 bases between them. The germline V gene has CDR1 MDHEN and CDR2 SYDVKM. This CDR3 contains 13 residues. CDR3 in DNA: TGTGCCACCGCAGGGTTAGCTAACTATGGCTACACCTTC. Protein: CATAGLANYGYTF.

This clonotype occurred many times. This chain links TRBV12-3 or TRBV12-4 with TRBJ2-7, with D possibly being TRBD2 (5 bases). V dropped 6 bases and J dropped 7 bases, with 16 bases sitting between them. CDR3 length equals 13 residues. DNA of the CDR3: TGTGCCAGCAGGGCGCTTCGGGGTGGAGAGCAGTACTTC. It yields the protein CASRALRGGEQYF.

CDR3 protein: CSAIRTPWEQFF. CDR3 sequence (DNA): TGCAGTGCTATCCGGACCCCCTGGGAGCAGTTCTTC. V gene TRBV20-1 combines with J gene TRBJ2-1; D not resolved. Germline V CDR1 and CDR2: DFQATT, SNEGSKA (reference sequence). V was pared by 4 bases and J by 10 bases, with 14 bases between. The CDR3 spans 12 residues.

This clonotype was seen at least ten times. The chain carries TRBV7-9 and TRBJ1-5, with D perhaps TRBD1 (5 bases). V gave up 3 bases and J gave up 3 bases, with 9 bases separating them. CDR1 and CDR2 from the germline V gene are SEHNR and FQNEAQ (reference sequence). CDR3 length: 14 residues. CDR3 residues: CASSFQGPNQPQHF. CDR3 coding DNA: TGTGCCAGCAGCTTTCAGGGCCCCAATCAGCCCCAGCATTTT.

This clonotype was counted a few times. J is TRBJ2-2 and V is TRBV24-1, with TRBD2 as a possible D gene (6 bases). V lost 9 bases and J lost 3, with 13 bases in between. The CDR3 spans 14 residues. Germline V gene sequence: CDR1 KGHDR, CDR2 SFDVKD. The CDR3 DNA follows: TGTGCCACCCTGGGACTTTACGACACCGGGGAGCTGTTTTTT. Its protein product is CATLGLYDTGELFF.

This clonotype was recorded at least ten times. DNA of the CDR3: TGTGCCAGCGGACCATCAGGGGCTACGCAGTATTTT. Translation gives CASGPSGATQYF. The chain couples TRBV7-2 to TRBJ2-3; D may be TRBD1 (6 bases). The CDR3 is made up of 12 amino acids. V was shortened by 8 bases and J by 8 bases, with 14 bases between the two germline ends. Germline CDR1 and CDR2: SGHTA and FQGNSA.

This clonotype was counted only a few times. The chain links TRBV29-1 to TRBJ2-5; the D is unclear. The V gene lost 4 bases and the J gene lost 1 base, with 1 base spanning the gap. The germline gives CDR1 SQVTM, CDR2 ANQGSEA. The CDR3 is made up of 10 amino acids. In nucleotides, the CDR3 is TGCAGCGTTGGCCAAGAGACCCAGTACTTC. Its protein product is CSVGQETQYF.

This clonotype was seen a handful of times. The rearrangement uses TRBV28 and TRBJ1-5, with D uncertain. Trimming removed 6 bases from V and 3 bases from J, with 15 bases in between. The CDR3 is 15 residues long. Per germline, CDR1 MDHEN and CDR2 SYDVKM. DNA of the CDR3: TGTGCCAGCAGCCCCGAGTCCGGGGTCAATCAGCCCCAGCATTTT. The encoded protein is CASSPESGVNQPQHF.

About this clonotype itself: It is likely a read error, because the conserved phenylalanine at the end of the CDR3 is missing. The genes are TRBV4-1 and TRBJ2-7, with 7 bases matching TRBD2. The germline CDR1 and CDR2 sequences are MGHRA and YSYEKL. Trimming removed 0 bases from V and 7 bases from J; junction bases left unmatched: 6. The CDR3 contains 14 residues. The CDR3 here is CASSQDGRGREQYS. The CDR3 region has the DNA TGCGCCAGCAGCCAAGATGGGAGGGGTAGAGAGCAGTACTCC.

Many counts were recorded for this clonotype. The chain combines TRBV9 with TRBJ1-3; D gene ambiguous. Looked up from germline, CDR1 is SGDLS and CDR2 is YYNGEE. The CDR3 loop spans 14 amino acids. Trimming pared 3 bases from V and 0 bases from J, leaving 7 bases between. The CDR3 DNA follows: TGTGCCAGCAGCGCCGACGTCTCTGGAAACACCATATATTTT. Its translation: CASSADVSGNTIYF.

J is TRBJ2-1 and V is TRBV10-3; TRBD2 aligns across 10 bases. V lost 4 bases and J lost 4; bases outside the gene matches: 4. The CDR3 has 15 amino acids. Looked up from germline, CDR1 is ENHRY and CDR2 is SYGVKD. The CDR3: CAISGAGGIYNEQFF. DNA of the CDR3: TGTGCCATCAGTGGAGCGGGGGGGATATACAATGAGCAGTTCTTC.

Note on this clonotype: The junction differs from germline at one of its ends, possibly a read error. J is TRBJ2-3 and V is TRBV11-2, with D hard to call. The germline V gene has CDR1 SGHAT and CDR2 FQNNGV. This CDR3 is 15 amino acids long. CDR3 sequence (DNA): TGTGCCAGCAGCTTAGGCGGCAGCTCCACAGATACGCAGTGCTTT. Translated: CASSLGGSSTDTQCF.

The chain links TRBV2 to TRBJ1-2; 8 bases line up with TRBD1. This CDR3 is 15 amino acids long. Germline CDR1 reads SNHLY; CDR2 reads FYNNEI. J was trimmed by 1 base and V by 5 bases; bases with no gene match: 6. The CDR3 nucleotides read TGTGCCAGCAGTACACGGACAGGGAATAACTATGGCTACACCTTC. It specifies CASSTRTGNNYGYTF.